The rows below give T cell receptor beta chains drawn from one sample of a study of beta chain features in type 1 diabetes. Generated by immunoSEQ multiplex PCR, the TCRdb table keeps only in-frame clones and is missing some. The sample carries about 23,000 clones, 55% to 70% recorded once. The sample was Tregs from blood. These receptors were taken from a man between 18 and 29 years old with type 1 diabetes. Both conserved end residues are trimmed from each CDR3. The order of the fields is CDR3 protein, V gene, J gene.

CDR3 protein: ASSPEGLAGELF; V gene: TRBV5-1; J gene: TRBJ2-2
CDR3 protein: AIRVAGSSTDTQY; V gene: TRBV10-3; J gene: TRBJ2-3
CDR3 protein: ASSPGHSPSVLT; V gene: TRBV7-2; J gene: TRBJ2-6
CDR3 protein: AWSGVAGGRSYNEQF; V gene: TRBV30; J gene: TRBJ2-1
CDR3 protein: ASQANTGELF; V gene: TRBV28; J gene: TRBJ2-2
CDR3 protein: ASSISGYEQY; V gene: TRBV7-2; J gene: TRBJ2-7
CDR3 protein: ASSPRDRRTYEQY; V gene: TRBV27; J gene: TRBJ2-7
CDR3 protein: ASSYSSGAPYEQY; V gene: TRBV6-5; J gene: TRBJ2-7
CDR3 protein: ASSRVSGTQY; V gene: TRBV6-1; J gene: TRBJ2-5
CDR3 protein: ASSPYRVNTEAF; V gene: TRBV4-3; J gene: TRBJ1-1
CDR3 protein: ASRPIIVRGTDTQY; V gene: TRBV2; J gene: TRBJ2-3
CDR3 protein: ASSPGLYRDEQF; V gene: TRBV18; J gene: TRBJ2-1